This record looks at one T cell receptor beta chain sequence and its context. No antigen is known for it. Extracted from the samples, RNA was reverse transcribed into cDNA to serve as the sequencing template. Profiled with immunoSEQ multiplex PCR; TCRdb holds only in-frame clones, not every one. This sample has 150,000 to 200,000 clones, with roughly three fifths found just once. Treatment in this sample: oral pan-JAK inhibitor, 5-10 mg twice daily. The source of the sample is a study of CD8+ T cells in alopecia areata. Across the whole study: Each day, treated patients took oral tofacitinib twice, at 5 to 10 mg per dose. The tofacitinib course ran for 6 to 18 months and was followed by 6 months off drug. General study points: With patients, TCR sharing proved less clear than in mice, a difference possibly related to HLA. Under tofacitinib, fewer expanded CD8+ clones appeared among the top 100 scalp clones.

Germline V gene data show CDR1 as GTSNPN and CDR2 as SVGIG (reference sequence). Trimming stripped 4 bases from V and 0 bases from J, with 9 bases between. CDR3 length equals 13 residues. The gene calls are TRBV30 and TRBJ1-1; D is uncertain. The sequence derives from a human donor with alopecia areata. The input for sequencing was CD4+ T cells sorted from blood, taken between weeks 47 and 50, from a patient treated with tofacitinib. The CDR3 loop is CAWTGLLNTEAFF. CDR3 nucleotide sequence: TGTGCCTGGACGGGTCTTCTGAACACTGAAGCTTTCTTT.